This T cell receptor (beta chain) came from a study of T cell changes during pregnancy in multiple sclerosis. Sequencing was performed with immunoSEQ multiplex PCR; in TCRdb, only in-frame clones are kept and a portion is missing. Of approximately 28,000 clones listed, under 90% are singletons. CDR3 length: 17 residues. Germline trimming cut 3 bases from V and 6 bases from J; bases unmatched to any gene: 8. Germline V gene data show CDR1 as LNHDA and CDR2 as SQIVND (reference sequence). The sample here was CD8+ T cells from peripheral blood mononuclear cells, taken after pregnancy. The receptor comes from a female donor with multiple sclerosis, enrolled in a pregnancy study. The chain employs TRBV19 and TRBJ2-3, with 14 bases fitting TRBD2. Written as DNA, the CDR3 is TGTGCCAGTAGTATCCACCGCGGGACTAGCGGGGGTGATACGCAGTATTTT. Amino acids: CASSIHRGTSGGDTQYF.